This entry lists 5 T cell receptor beta chains sequenced from one sample in a study of blood T cell repertoires in COVID-19. The assay was immunoSEQ multiplex PCR, and TCRdb's table has in-frame clones only and misses some. Among some 220,000 clones listed, more than 80% were seen once. Sequencing was performed on PBMCs or T cells enriched from blood (not recorded which). These receptors were taken from a woman aged 18-35 years in a cohort exposed to, infected with or recovered from COVID-19 (not recorded which).

This clone was recorded once. V gene TRBV11-3 combines with J gene TRBJ1-1; TRBD1 aligns across 7 bases. Per the germline V gene, CDR1 is SGHNT and CDR2 is YENEEA. This CDR3 spans 16 amino acids. Germline trimming cut 5 bases from V and 2 bases from J; bases unmatched to any gene: 11. CDR3 bases: TGTGCCAGCAGCACCCCTTCCGGGACAGACAACACTGAAGCTTTCTTT. Protein: CASSTPSGTDNTEAFF.

The chain is built from TRBV30 and TRBJ2-7; 9 bases align to TRBD2. Trimming at V came to 2 bases and at J to 0 bases, leaving 11 bases not matched to a gene. The germline V gene has CDR1 GTSNPN and CDR2 SVGIG (reference sequence). This CDR3 is built from 17 residues. For the CDR3, the DNA is TGTGCCTGGAGTCCCACCCGAGCGGGAGGACTCTCCTACGAGCAGTACTTC. Translating it yields CAWSPTRAGGLSYEQYF.

The chain uses TRBV6-5 and TRBJ2-3; 10 bases are a match to TRBD2. CDR1 and CDR2 (germline): MNHEY, SVGAGI. V lost 6 bases, J lost 2 bases, and 5 bases stayed unmatched. The CDR3 spans 15 residues. CDR3 nucleotides: TGTGCCAGCAGGCGGACTAGCGGCTACACAGATACGCAGTATTTT. Translated, it gives CASRRTSGYTDTQYF.

The table lists this clone with a count of one. The chain combines TRBV7-3 with TRBJ2-2; a possible D gene is TRBD2 (5 bases). CDR1 is SGHTA and CDR2 is FQGTGA in the germline V gene. The CDR3 covers 15 residues. Trimming shortened V by 1 base and J by 7 bases, and 13 bases separated the two germline ends. CDR3 amino acids: CASSLNPGSVGELFF. CDR3 bases: TGTGCCAGCAGCTTAAACCCTGGGAGCGTCGGGGAGCTGTTTTTT. Supplemented by reference TRBV7-3 and TRBJ2-2, the full variable domain reads GAGVSQTPSNKVTEKGKYVELRCDPISGHTALYWYRQSLGQGPEFLIYFQGTGAADDSGLPNDRFFAVRPEGSVSTLKIQRTERGDSAVYLCASSLNPGSVGELFFGEGSRLTVL.

This sequence joins TRBV11-2 and TRBJ1-2; TRBD1 matches 7 bases. Germline CDR1 and CDR2: SGHAT and FQNNGV. The CDR3 contains 16 residues. Trimming took 3 bases from V and 3 from J; bases not matched to a gene: 10. The CDR3 loop reads CASSLARTGGDYGYTF. Written as DNA, the CDR3 is TGTGCCAGCAGCTTGGCCAGGACAGGTGGGGACTATGGCTACACCTTC.